The 32 T cell receptor beta chains reported below all come from one sample, sequenced in a study of prognosis after radiotherapy for stage I lung cancer. It was by two-round multiplex PCR that TCR beta CDR3 was amplified from genomic DNA. The first PCR round targeted every TRBV and TRBJ gene with specific primers. TCRdb analysed the multiplex PCR reads with MiXCR anew, one entry per CDR3 protein. The table has roughly 26,000 distinct CDR3 sequences, approximately 29% seen once. This sample comprised PBMCs, obtained before or after stereotactic body radiation therapy (not recorded which). These receptor sequences come from a donor over 45 with non-small cell lung cancer.

Ten or more counts support this clonotype. This sequence joins TRBV25-1 and TRBJ1-1; D call uncertain. This CDR3 contains 11 residues. The germline CDR1 and CDR2 sequences are MGHDK and SYGVNS. V shed 5 bases and J shed 1 base, with 2 bases lying between them. The CDR3 here is CASSRNTEAFF. The CDR3 nucleotides are TGTGCCAGCAGTCGGAACACTGAAGCTTTCTTT. Drawing the rest from reference TRBV25-1 and TRBJ1-1, the complete variable domain is EADIYQTPRYLVIGTGKKITLECSQTMGHDKMYWYQQDPGMELHLIHYSYGVNSTEKGDLSSESTVSRIRTEHFPLTLESARPSHTSQYLCASSRNTEAFFGQGTRLTVV.

In its sample, this clonotype was seen many times. The chain is built from TRBV28 and TRBJ1-2, with 7 bases matching TRBD1. This CDR3 comprises 12 residues. V lost 3 bases and J lost 5; bases outside the gene matches: 0. CDR1 MDHEN and CDR2 SYDVKM come from the germline V gene. The CDR3 is CASSFRGYGYTF. The CDR3 DNA is TGTGCCAGCAGTTTCAGGGGGTATGGCTACACCTTC.

This clonotype ranks as medium-sized (0.01 to 0.1%). The chain joins TRBV5-1 to TRBJ1-6; maybe TRBD1 (6 bases). This CDR3 region has 15 residues. V was cut by 0 bases and J by 10 bases, with 14 bases left in between. CDR1 is SGHRS and CDR2 is YFSETQ in the germline V gene. This CDR3 is CASSLVGGDRSPLHF. As DNA, the CDR3 is TGCGCCAGCAGCTTGGTAGGGGGGGATAGATCACCCCTCCACTTT.

The table lists this clonotype with many counts. The rearrangement uses TRBV9 and TRBJ2-3; 7 bases align to TRBD1. Per germline, CDR1 SGDLS and CDR2 YYNGEE. The CDR3 length is 16 residues. J lost 1 base, V lost 4 bases, and 9 bases had no gene match. CDR3 bases: TGTGCCAGCAGCCCCCCAGGGGGTTCTGGCACAGATACGCAGTATTTT. As protein: CASSPPGGSGTDTQYF.

The chain uses TRBV28 and TRBJ2-7; D is perhaps TRBD2 (5 bases). The V and J ends lost 7 bases and 3 bases respectively, with 13 bases between them. CDR1 is MDHEN and CDR2 is SYDVKM in the germline V gene. This CDR3 is built from 13 residues. CDR3 coding DNA: TGTGCCAGCATCGGGGTACATCGCTACGAGCAGTACTTC. It codes for CASIGVHRYEQYF.

V gene TRBV5-1 combines with J gene TRBJ2-7; D gene unclear. Germline CDR1 reads SGHRS; CDR2 reads YFSETQ. This CDR3 has 13 amino acids. V was trimmed by 6 bases and J by 3 bases, leaving 13 bases between them. CDR3 in amino acids: CASNRHPHYEQYF. As DNA, the CDR3 is TGCGCCAGCAACCGACATCCCCACTACGAGCAGTACTTC.

This clonotype turned up a few times. V is TRBV28 and J is TRBJ2-7; D is possibly TRBD1 (6 bases). The V gene lost 6 bases and the J gene lost 3 bases, with 12 bases spanning the gap. This CDR3 is 13 amino acids long. Germline CDR1 MDHEN, CDR2 SYDVKM. This CDR3 is CASRSGQSYEQYF. As DNA, the CDR3 is TGTGCCAGCAGATCCGGACAGAGCTACGAGCAGTACTTC.

Details on this clonotype: A much larger clone lies a single base off, so this may be a read error. In nucleotides, the CDR3 is TGTTCCAGCAGTTACCACCAGGATGGGTTGAATCCTGAAGCTTTCTTT. It encodes CSSSYHQDGLNPEAFF. The V call is TRBV6-9, the J call TRBJ1-1; D call uncertain. Germline V gene data show CDR1 as MNHGY and CDR2 as SVAAGI. CDR3 size: 16 residues.

This clonotype showed up many times. The V gene is TRBV19, the J gene TRBJ1-2, with D possibly matching TRBD1 (5 bases). The CDR3 consists of 13 residues. The V end was cut by 5 bases, the J end by 8 bases, with 15 bases between. CDR1 LNHDA and CDR2 SQIVND come from the germline V gene (reference sequence). CDR3 bases: TGTGCCAGTAGTCCAGGGTTCACGGAAGGCTACACCTTC. Translation: CASSPGFTEGYTF.

There are many counts of this clonotype. This rearrangement joins TRBV24-1 to TRBJ1-2, with 10 bases lining up with TRBD1. Germline trimming cut 6 bases from V and 6 bases from J; bases unmatched to any gene: 12. The CDR3 has 16 amino acids. From germline, CDR1 is KGHDR and CDR2 SFDVKD. DNA of the CDR3: TGTGCCACCAGTCAGCAACCCCGGGACAGGGGCCATGGCTACACCTTC. It codes for CATSQQPRDRGHGYTF.

This clonotype has a count of ten or more. One junction end does not reproduce the germline sequence, and a read error may be involved. This chain links TRBV30 with TRBJ2-7, with D perhaps TRBD1 or TRBD2 (5 bases each). Looked up from germline, CDR1 is GTSNPN and CDR2 is SVGIG (reference sequence). The CDR3 has 8 residues. The CDR3 coding sequence is TGTGCCTACGGGACGATCCACTTC. Amino acids: CAYGTIHF.

This sequence joins TRBV6-1 and TRBJ2-7, with 8 bases aligning to TRBD1. Germline CDR1 and CDR2: MNHNS and SASEGT. CDR3 length equals 13 residues. The trim removed 10 bases at V and 3 bases at J, leaving 8 bases unmatched. CDR3 loop: CATQPGQVYEQYF. CDR3 DNA sequence: TGTGCCACCCAACCGGGACAGGTCTACGAGCAGTACTTC.

This clonotype was counted many times. The V call is TRBV3-1, the J call TRBJ1-6; D is uncertain. V lost 1 base and J lost 8, with 9 bases in between. Germline loops: CDR1 LGHDT, CDR2 YNNKEL (reference sequence). This CDR3 region has 14 residues. The CDR3 spells CASSQVTGYSPLHF. CDR3 bases: TGTGCCAGCAGCCAAGTTACCGGTTATTCACCCCTCCACTTT.

This clonotype came up many times. This chain uses TRBV25-1 with TRBJ2-3, with a possible D match to TRBD2 (6 bases). Germline lookup yields CDR1 MGHDK and CDR2 SYGVNS. The V end was cut by 7 bases, the J end by 5 bases, with 13 bases between. The CDR3 sequence is 13 residues long. The CDR3 is CASTEAGKDTQYF. The CDR3 DNA reads as TGTGCCAGCACCGAGGCGGGGAAAGATACGCAGTATTTT. Based on the CDR3 plus reference TRBV25-1 and TRBJ2-3, the full variable domain is EADIYQTPRYLVIGTGKKITLECSQTMGHDKMYWYQQDPGMELHLIHYSYGVNSTEKGDLSSESTVSRIRTEHFPLTLESARPSHTSQYLCASTEAGKDTQYFGPGTRLTVL.

The chain has TRBV11-3 and TRBJ2-2; possible D gene TRBD2, 5 bases. Germline assignment: CDR1 SGHNT and CDR2 YENEEA. CDR3 size: 14 residues. V gave up 1 base and J gave up 8 bases, with 11 bases separating them. This CDR3 is CASSLVEVAGELFF. CDR3 coding DNA: TGTGCCAGCAGCTTAGTGGAGGTAGCTGGGGAGCTGTTTTTT.

There are many counts of this clonotype. The rearrangement joins TRBV2 to TRBJ2-5; 12 nucleotides align to TRBD2. CDR3 length equals 16 residues. The J segment lost 6 bases and the V segment lost 0 bases, leaving 5 bases of the junction unmatched. From germline, CDR1 is SNHLY and CDR2 FYNNEI. CDR3 DNA sequence: TGTGCCAGCAGTGAAGCGCAACTAGCGGGGGGACAGACCCAGTACTTC. It specifies CASSEAQLAGGQTQYF.

This clonotype was detected many times. J is TRBJ2-1 and V is TRBV27; 14 nucleotides match TRBD2. In germline, CDR1 is MNHEY, CDR2 SMNVEV (reference sequence). The CDR3 consists of 18 residues. With 7 bases clipped from V and 3 bases from J, the junction kept 11 bases outside the gene matches. DNA for the CDR3: TGTGCCAGCACCCAAGGGACTAGCGGGAGTGTTGGCTACAATGAGCAGTTCTTC. Protein: CASTQGTSGSVGYNEQFF.

This clonotype turned up a few times. Given a much more abundant clone one base away, this may be a read error. The chain carries TRBV10-2 and TRBJ1-6; D unresolved. From germline, CDR1 is WSHSY and CDR2 SAAADI. The CDR3 runs 13 residues. The ends were cut back, 7 bases at V and 11 bases at J, with 15 bases in the middle. The chain's CDR3 is CASTGERETPLHF. DNA for the CDR3: TGCGCCAGCACTGGGGAAAGGGAAACACCCCTCCACTTT.

The gene calls are TRBV5-1 and TRBJ2-5, with 8 positions matching TRBD2. Germline values: CDR1 SGHRS, CDR2 YFSETQ. The CDR3 spans 16 residues. After removal of 0 bases from V and 10 bases from J, the junction contained 14 bases not matched to a gene. The CDR3 sequence is CASSLAILAGGKNQYF. The CDR3 region has the DNA TGCGCCAGCAGCTTGGCCATTTTGGCGGGGGGAAAGAACCAGTACTTC.

This clonotype was counted ten times or more. CDR3 nucleotides: TGTGCCAGCAGCCCCCGACAGGGTACTGGCGGTTACGAGCAGTACTTC. Residues: CASSPRQGTGGYEQYF. V and J are TRBV7-9 and TRBJ2-7; 7 bases map to TRBD1. Germline V gives CDR1 SEHNR, CDR2 FQNEAQ (reference sequence). The V and J ends lost 5 bases and 4 bases, in that order; junction bases with no gene match: 14. This CDR3 contains 16 residues. The entire variable domain, with the rest obtained from reference TRBV7-9 and TRBJ2-7, is as follows: DTGVSQNPRHKITKRGQNVTFRCDPISEHNRLYWYRQTLGQGPEFLTYFQNEAQLEKSRLLSDRFSAERPKGSFSTLEIQRTEQGDSAMYLCASSPRQGTGGYEQYFGPGTRLTVT.

The rearrangement links TRBV7-2 to TRBJ2-7; TRBD1 aligns across 7 bases. CDR1 is SGHTA and CDR2 is FQGNSA in the germline V gene. The CDR3 contains 14 residues. Losses at the gene ends were 1 base for V and 2 bases for J; bases not matched to a gene: 2. DNA of the CDR3: TGTGCCAGCAGCTTAGATCAGGGGGCCTACGAGCAGTACTTC. It codes for CASSLDQGAYEQYF.

Of note for this clonotype: This clone may be a read error of a much larger clone one base away. The chain links TRBV10-2 to TRBJ1-1; no reliable D call. Germline V gene data show CDR1 as WSHSY and CDR2 as SAAADI. This CDR3 is 14 amino acids long. Trimming took 7 bases from V and 4 from J, leaving 16 bases between them. CDR3 coding DNA: TGCGCCAGCAACCTAGTGGCGAGGAGCACTGAAGCTTTCTTT. Translation gives CASNLVARSTEAFF.

This clonotype was found many times. The V and J genes are TRBV11-2 and TRBJ1-2, with 7 bases that match TRBD1. Per germline, CDR1 SGHAT and CDR2 FQNNGV. The CDR3 contains 14 residues. V was pared by 5 bases and J by 2 bases, with 5 bases of the junction left unmatched. The CDR3 bases are TGTGCCAGCAGCCGCCCGGGACAGAACTATGGCTACACCTTC. Protein: CASSRPGQNYGYTF.

This clonotype was detected ten times or more. The rearrangement links TRBV20-1 to TRBJ2-7, with D possibly being TRBD1 (7 bases). This CDR3 contains 15 residues. Germline V CDR1 and CDR2: DFQATT, SNEGSKA (reference sequence). V was shortened by 3 bases and J by 1 base, with 16 bases between the two germline ends. CDR3 DNA sequence: TGCAGTGCTAGCCACAATCAGGGGGGTTCCTACGAGCAGTACTTC. Amino acids: CSASHNQGGSYEQYF.

V is TRBV6-5 and J is TRBJ2-1, with D perhaps TRBD1 (5 bases). Trimming pared 2 bases from V and 5 bases from J, leaving 10 bases between. The CDR3 has 14 amino acids. Germline V lookup: CDR1 MNHEY, CDR2 SVGAGI. Here the CDR3 DNA reads TGTGCCAGCAGTTACCTGTTGACAGACAATGAGCAGTTCTTC. Encoded protein: CASSYLLTDNEQFF.

This clonotype came up many times. The gene calls are TRBV6-1 and TRBJ1-1, with no clear D. Trimming left V 6 bases short and J 7 bases short, with 18 bases between. Germline values: CDR1 MNHNS, CDR2 SASEGT. The CDR3 loop spans 14 amino acids. The CDR3 is CASRTPKRDSEAFF. Here the CDR3 DNA reads TGTGCCAGCAGGACCCCGAAGAGGGATAGTGAAGCTTTCTTT.

This clonotype was counted at least ten times. The chain carries TRBV20-1 and TRBJ2-7; 8 positions agree with TRBD1. Germline lookup yields CDR1 DFQATT and CDR2 SNEGSKA (reference sequence). Losses at the gene ends were 6 bases for V and 3 bases for J; bases not matched to a gene: 13. The CDR3 has 15 amino acids. The CDR3 DNA reads TGCAGTGCCCAGGCCCTTGGACAGGGTAACTACGAGCAGTACTTC. It encodes CSAQALGQGNYEQYF.

This clonotype has a count of ten or more. This sequence joins TRBV19 and TRBJ1-2, with TRBD1 matching over 7 bases. CDR3 size: 13 residues. Trimming at V came to 6 bases and at J to 4 bases, leaving 5 bases not matched to a gene. Germline assignment: CDR1 LNHDA and CDR2 SQIVND (reference sequence). The DNA for the CDR3 is TGTGCCAGTAGCGTGACAGGGCCCTATGGCTACACCTTC. Protein sequence: CASSVTGPYGYTF. The whole variable domain, filled in from reference TRBV19 and TRBJ1-2, reads DGGITQSPKYLFRKEGQNVTLSCEQNLNHDAMYWYRQDPGQGLRLIYYSQIVNDFQKGDIAEGYSVSREKKESFPLTVTSAQKNPTAFYLCASSVTGPYGYTFGSGTRLTVV.

This clonotype was picked up many times. The V call is TRBV6-4, the J call TRBJ1-2, with D perhaps TRBD1 (5 bases). The CDR3 is 14 residues long. V was trimmed by 7 bases and J by 6 bases, leaving 18 bases between them. Germline loops: CDR1 MRHNA, CDR2 SNTAGT. The CDR3 is CASTMAGGRDGYTF. DNA for the CDR3: TGTGCCAGCACCATGGCGGGGGGACGGGATGGCTACACCTTC.

V is TRBV4-1 and J is TRBJ2-3; 10 positions agree with TRBD2. CDR1 and CDR2 (germline): MGHRA, YSYEKL. J lost 0 bases, V lost 4 bases, and 1 base had no gene match. The length of the CDR3 is 15 residues. The CDR3 sequence: CASSPTSGSTDTQYF. CDR3 sequence (DNA): TGCGCCAGCAGCCCGACTAGCGGGAGCACAGATACGCAGTATTTT.

About this clonotype itself: It differs at one base from a far larger clone, so likely a read error. This chain joins TRBV6-6 and TRBJ1-4; the D is unclear. V shed 0 bases and J shed 8 bases, with 10 bases lying between them. Looked up from germline, CDR1 is MNHNY and CDR2 is SVGAGI (reference sequence). The CDR3 consists of 14 residues. The CDR3 DNA reads as TGTGCCAGCAGTTACTCGTCCGCGTTGGAAAAACTGTTTTTT. Translated: CASSYSSALEKLFF.

This clonotype was picked up many times. The chain carries TRBV20-1 and TRBJ2-1, with TRBD2 matching 10 bases. CDR1 and CDR2 from the germline V gene are DFQATT and SNEGSKA (reference sequence). With 1 base clipped from V and 1 base from J, the junction kept 4 bases outside the gene matches. CDR3 length equals 16 residues. CDR3 region: CSARAPTSGSYNEQFF. The CDR3 nucleotides are TGCAGTGCTAGAGCCCCGACTAGCGGGTCCTACAATGAGCAGTTCTTC.